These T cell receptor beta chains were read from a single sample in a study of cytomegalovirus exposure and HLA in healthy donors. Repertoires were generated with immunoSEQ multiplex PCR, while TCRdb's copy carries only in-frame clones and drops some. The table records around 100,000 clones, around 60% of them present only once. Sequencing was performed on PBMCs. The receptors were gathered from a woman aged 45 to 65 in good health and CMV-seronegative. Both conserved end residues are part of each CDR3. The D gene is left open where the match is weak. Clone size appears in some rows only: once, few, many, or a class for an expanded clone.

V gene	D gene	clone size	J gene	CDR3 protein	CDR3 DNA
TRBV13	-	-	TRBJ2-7	CASSLAAVEQYF	TGTGCCAGCAGCTTGGCGGCGGTCGAGCAGTACTTC
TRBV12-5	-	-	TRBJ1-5	CASGLSPGGTQHF	TGTGCTAGTGGTTTATCCCCCGGGGGTACCCAGCATTTT
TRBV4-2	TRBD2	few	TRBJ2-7	CASQGLAGPVSEQYF	TGTGCCAGCCAAGGGCTAGCGGGCCCGGTGAGCGAGCAGTACTTC
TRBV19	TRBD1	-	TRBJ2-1	CASSTGQGNEQFF	TGTGCCAGTAGTACGGGACAGGGGAATGAGCAGTTCTTC
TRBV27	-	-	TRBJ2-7	CASSLSWGTWDEQYF	TGTGCCAGCAGTTTATCGTGGGGGACTTGGGACGAGCAGTACTTC
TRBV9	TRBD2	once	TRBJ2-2	CASSPQIGTSFPGELFF	TGTGCCAGCAGCCCACAAATAGGGACTAGTTTTCCCGGGGAGCTGTTTTTT
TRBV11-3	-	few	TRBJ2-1	CASSLELIDEQFF	TGTGCCAGCAGCCTAGAACTTATCGATGAGCAGTTCTTC
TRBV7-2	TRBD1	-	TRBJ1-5	CASSVPGGNQPQHF	TGTGCCAGCAGCGTACCAGGGGGTAATCAGCCCCAGCATTTT
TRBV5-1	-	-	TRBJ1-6	CASKSAGAPGNSPLHF	TGCGCCAGTAAGTCGGCAGGGGCGCCGGGTAATTCACCCCTCCACTTT
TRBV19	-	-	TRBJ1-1	CASTYSTEAFF	TGTGCCAGTACCTACAGCACTGAAGCTTTCTTT
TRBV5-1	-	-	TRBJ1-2	CASSQYGRDYGYTF	TGCGCCAGCAGCCAGTATGGTCGGGACTATGGCTACACCTTC
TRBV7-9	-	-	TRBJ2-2	CASSLGAGTGELFF	TGTGCCAGCAGCTTGGGGGCGGGCACCGGGGAGCTGTTTTTT
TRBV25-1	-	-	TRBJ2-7	CASRVGGAEQYF	TGTGCCAGCAGGGTAGGGGGGGCCGAGCAGTACTTC
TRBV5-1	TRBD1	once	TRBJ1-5	CASSTGTGDQPQHF	TGCGCCAGCAGCACTGGGACAGGGGATCAGCCCCAGCATTTT
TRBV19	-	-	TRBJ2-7	CASSIQGYEQYF	TGTGCCAGTAGTATCCAGGGCTACGAGCAGTACTTC
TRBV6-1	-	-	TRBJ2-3	CASSESLGRAGADTQYF	TGTGCCAGCAGTGAGAGCCTGGGTCGGGCAGGGGCAGATACGCAGTATTTT
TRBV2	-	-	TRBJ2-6	CASTDTSGANVLTF	TGTGCCAGCACCGACACCTCTGGGGCCAACGTCCTGACTTTC
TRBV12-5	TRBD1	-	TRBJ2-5	CASGSTGVRETQYF	TGTGCTAGTGGTTCGACAGGGGTAAGGGAGACCCAGTACTTC
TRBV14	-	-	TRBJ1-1	CASSHLFPLSEAFF	TGTGCCAGCAGCCACTTGTTCCCACTTTCTGAAGCTTTCTTT
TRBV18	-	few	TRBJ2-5	CASSPATPGGETQYF	TGTGCCAGCTCACCAGCGACCCCGGGTGGGGAGACCCAGTACTTC
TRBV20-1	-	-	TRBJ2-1	CSARVDFEQFF	TGCAGTGCTAGAGTGGACTTTGAGCAGTTCTTC
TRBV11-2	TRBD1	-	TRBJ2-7	CASSPGGYEQYF	TGTGCCAGCAGCCCAGGGGGTTACGAGCAGTACTTC
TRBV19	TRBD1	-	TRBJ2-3	CASSPGQGGDTQYF	TGTGCCAGTAGTCCCGGACAGGGTGGAGATACGCAGTATTTT
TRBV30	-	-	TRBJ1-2	CAWSPTGSYGYTF	TGTGCCTGGAGTCCTACGGGATCCTATGGCTACACCTTC
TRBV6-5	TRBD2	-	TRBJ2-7	CASSSYLPAGGYEQYF	TGTGCCAGCAGTTCCTACCTACCCGCGGGGGGCTACGAGCAGTACTTC
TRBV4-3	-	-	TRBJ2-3	CASSPDSRDTQYF	TGCGCCAGCAGCCCGGACTCGAGGGATACGCAGTATTTT
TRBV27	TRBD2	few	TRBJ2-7	CASKVRPREGYEQYF	TGTGCCAGCAAGGTTCGACCCCGGGAGGGGTACGAGCAGTACTTC
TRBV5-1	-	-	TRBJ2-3	CASSSSGILDTQYF	TGCGCCAGCAGCAGCAGCGGAATTTTAGATACGCAGTATTTT
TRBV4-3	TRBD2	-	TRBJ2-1	CASSWLTPSGSLNNEQFF	TGCGCCAGCAGCTGGTTGACGCCTAGCGGGAGCCTTAACAATGAGCAGTTCTTC
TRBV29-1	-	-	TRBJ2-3	CSVDSRRDTDTQYF	TGCAGCGTTGACTCAAGGAGGGACACAGATACGCAGTATTTT
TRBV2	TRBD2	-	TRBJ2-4	CASSRSLAAIAKNIQYF	TGTGCCAGCTCCAGATCACTAGCGGCCATAGCCAAAAACATTCAGTACTTC
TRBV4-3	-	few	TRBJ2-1	CASSLRSSGEYLYNEQFF	TGCGCCAGCAGCCTCAGAAGTTCTGGGGAGTACTTATACAATGAGCAGTTCTTC
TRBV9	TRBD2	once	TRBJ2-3	CASSVGIAGGPEYF	TGTGCCAGCAGCGTAGGAATAGCGGGAGGCCCGGAATATTTT
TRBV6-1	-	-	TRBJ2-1	CASSEARPSSYNEQFF	TGTGCCAGCAGTGAAGCGCGGCCGAGCTCCTACAATGAGCAGTTCTTC
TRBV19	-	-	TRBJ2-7	CASSMGVTRTYEQYF	TGTGCCAGTAGTATGGGGGTGACTAGAACCTACGAGCAGTACTTC
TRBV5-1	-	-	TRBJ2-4	CASSPGLAKNIQYF	TGCGCCAGCAGTCCGGGACTAGCCAAAAACATTCAGTACTTC
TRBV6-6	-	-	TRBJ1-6	CASRSGYNSPLHF	TGTGCCAGCAGATCAGGGTATAATTCACCCCTCCACTTT
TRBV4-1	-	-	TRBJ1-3	CASSQGHSGDTIYF	TGCGCCAGCAGCCAAGGTCACAGCGGGGACACCATATATTTT
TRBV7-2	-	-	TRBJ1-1	CASSLQGGPTEAFF	TGTGCCAGCAGCTTACAGGGAGGGCCCACTGAAGCTTTCTTT
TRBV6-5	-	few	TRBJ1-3	CASSAPGISGNTIYF	TGTGCCAGCAGTGCCCCCGGGATCTCTGGAAACACCATATATTTT
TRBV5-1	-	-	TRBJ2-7	CASSLGTFLEQYF	TGCGCCAGCAGCTTGGGGACTTTTCTCGAGCAGTACTTC
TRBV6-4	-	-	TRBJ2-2	CASSQGRSVNTGELFF	TGTGCCAGCAGTCAGGGCCGCTCAGTGAACACCGGGGAGCTGTTTTTT
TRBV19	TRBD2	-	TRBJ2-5	CASTASGALGETQYF	TGTGCCAGTACGGCTAGCGGGGCTCTGGGGGAGACCCAGTACTTC
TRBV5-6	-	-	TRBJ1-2	CASSLRGGYGYTF	TGTGCCAGCAGCTTGCGGGGGGGCTACGGCTACACCTTC
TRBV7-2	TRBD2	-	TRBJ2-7	CASSFPGLAGASSYEQYF	TGTGCCAGCAGCTTTCCGGGACTAGCGGGGGCCAGCTCCTACGAGCAGTACTTC
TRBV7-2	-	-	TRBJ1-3	CASSLVSLAGTSRNTIYF	TGTGCCAGCAGCTTAGTGAGCTTGGCAGGAACTAGCAGAAACACCATATATTTT
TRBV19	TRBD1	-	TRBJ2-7	CASRPPGQESYEQYF	TGTGCCAGTAGACCGCCGGGACAGGAGTCCTACGAGCAGTACTTC
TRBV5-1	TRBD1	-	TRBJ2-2	CASSLDTGGNTGELFF	TGCGCCAGCAGCTTGGATACAGGGGGGAACACCGGGGAGCTGTTTTTT
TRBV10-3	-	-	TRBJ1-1	CAISERNRVDTEAFF	TGTGCCATCAGTGAGAGGAACAGGGTTGATACTGAAGCTTTCTTT
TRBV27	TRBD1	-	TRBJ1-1	CASSPLYRGGTEAFF	TGTGCCAGCAGTCCCCTATACAGGGGAGGCACTGAAGCTTTCTTT
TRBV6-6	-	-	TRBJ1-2	CASSYYGGSNYGYTF	TGTGCCAGCAGTTACTATGGGGGGTCTAACTATGGCTACACCTTC